One and the same sample provided the 15 T cell receptor beta chains below, sequenced in a study of long-term antiretroviral therapy in people with HIV. Sequencing used immunoSEQ v3.0 at survey level. This table comes from immunoSEQ multiplex PCR, and its TCRdb copy is limited to in-frame clones, with some not included. The table shows 2,500 to 3,000 clones, with 79% occurring only once. The input for sequencing was unsorted PBMCs, taken 0.4 years before starting antiretroviral therapy. The receptors were sampled from a woman aged 35 to 49 with HIV.

The chain recombines TRBV4-2 with TRBJ2-7; 10 bases align to TRBD2. The V gene end was trimmed by 0 bases and the J gene end by 4 bases; junction bases not matched to a gene: 12. Per the germline V gene, CDR1 is LGHNA and CDR2 is YNFKEQ. This CDR3 has 18 amino acids. For the CDR3, the DNA is TGTGCCAGCAGCCAAGAAACTCTACTATCTAGCGGGAGTTACGAGCAGTACTTC. This translates into CASSQETLLSSGSYEQYF.

In this sample, this clone turned up once. The rearrangement links TRBV6-5 to TRBJ2-5, with D tentatively TRBD1 (5 bases). Germline CDR1 MNHEY, CDR2 SVGAGI. The CDR3 sequence is 14 residues long. Trimming removed 1 base from V and 2 bases from J, with 8 bases in between. CDR3 in DNA: TGTGCCAGCAGTTACTTTGCAGGGCAAGAGACCCAGTACTTC. Translation: CASSYFAGQETQYF.

This sequence joins TRBV10-3 and TRBJ2-2, with D perhaps matching TRBD1 or TRBD2 (6 bases each). V lost 4 bases, J lost 7 bases, and 10 bases lay in between. The CDR3 is 13 residues long. The germline gives CDR1 ENHRY, CDR2 SYGVKD. CDR3 coding DNA: TGTGCCATCAGTGGGGGGGCTGGCGGGGAGCTGTTTTTT. It is translated as CAISGGAGGELFF.

The CDR3 loop reads CASSQSGTGVTDTQYF. CDR3 coding DNA: TGCGCCAGCAGCCAATCCGGGACAGGGGTCACAGATACGCAGTATTTT. The chain recombines TRBV4-3 with TRBJ2-3; 10 nucleotides align to TRBD1. CDR1 and CDR2 from the germline V gene are LGHNA and YSLEER. The CDR3 is made up of 16 amino acids. V was clipped by 2 bases and J by 2 bases; unmatched bases: 4.

The chain combines TRBV19 with TRBJ2-5; the match to TRBD2 covers 11 bases. Looked up from germline, CDR1 is LNHDA and CDR2 is SQIVND (reference sequence). This CDR3 spans 12 amino acids. Trimming cost V 11 bases and J 4 bases; bases outside gene matches: 3. The CDR3 spells CAVGLAGETQYF. DNA of the CDR3: TGTGCCGTCGGACTAGCGGGAGAGACCCAGTACTTC.

This clone turned up a few times. The chain carries TRBV7-9 and TRBJ1-5; no clear D. V lost 5 bases and J 5 bases, leaving 10 bases between the germline ends. Per germline, CDR1 SEHNR and CDR2 FQNEAQ (reference sequence). This CDR3 is built from 13 residues. In nucleotides, the CDR3 is TGTGCCAGCAGCCTAAACAAGGATCAGCCCCAGCATTTT. Protein sequence: CASSLNKDQPQHF.

This clone was counted between two and nine times. The chain links TRBV7-6 to TRBJ1-2; D not certain. Per the germline V gene, CDR1 is SGHVS and CDR2 is FNYEAQ. V was clipped by 2 bases and J by 4 bases, with 8 bases between them. This CDR3 spans 13 amino acids. The CDR3, as DNA: TGTGCCAGCAGCTTATTTGGGTTCTATGGCTACACCTTC. Translation: CASSLFGFYGYTF.

The chain recombines TRBV4-3 with TRBJ1-4, with D hard to call. V was pared by 0 bases and J by 3 bases, with 8 bases between. The CDR3 contains 15 residues. Looked up from germline, CDR1 is LGHNA and CDR2 is YSLEER. In DNA, the CDR3 is TGCGCCAGCAGCCAAGATTCCGATTCTAATGAAAAACTGTTTTTT. The encoded protein is CASSQDSDSNEKLFF.

This CDR3 reads CASSPSDGLEQYF. Written as DNA, the CDR3 is TGTGCCAGCAGTCCAAGCGATGGACTGGAGCAGTACTTC. J is TRBJ2-7 and V is TRBV5-8; tentative D call: TRBD2 (5 bases). The CDR3 length is 13 residues. V lost 5 bases and J lost 7, with 16 bases in between. Germline CDR1 SGHTS, CDR2 YDEGEE.

The rearrangement joins TRBV5-6 to TRBJ1-6, with a tentative D call TRBD1 (6 bases). V lost 4 bases to trimming and J lost 4 bases, with 15 bases between them. Germline-derived CDR1 and CDR2 are SGHDT and YYEEEE. CDR3 length: 16 residues. CDR3 loop: CASSSSTGVYNSPLHF. As DNA, the CDR3 is TGTGCCAGCAGCAGCTCGACAGGCGTTTATAATTCACCCCTCCACTTT.

The genes are TRBV5-5 and TRBJ1-6, with D possibly TRBD1 on 6 matching bases. V shed 4 bases and J shed 3 bases, with 14 bases lying between them. The CDR3 extends over 16 amino acids. From germline, CDR1 is SGHKS and CDR2 YYEKEE (reference sequence). The CDR3 DNA is TGTGCCAGCAGCCTACTAAGGGGGGACTATAATTCACCCCTCCACTTT. It yields the protein CASSLLRGDYNSPLHF.

The chain employs TRBV7-9 and TRBJ2-2, with TRBD2 identical over 7 bases. The CDR3 extends over 18 amino acids. With 5 bases clipped from V and 5 bases from J, the junction kept 17 bases outside the gene matches. Germline assignment: CDR1 SEHNR and CDR2 FQNEAQ (reference sequence). The CDR3 is CASSLYGELAEGTGELFF. The CDR3 DNA follows: TGTGCCAGCAGCCTTTACGGGGAGCTAGCGGAGGGGACCGGGGAGCTGTTTTTT.

The rearrangement uses TRBV7-8 and TRBJ2-5, with 7 bases identical to TRBD1. Germline V gene data show CDR1 as SGHVS and CDR2 as FQNEAQ. J gave up 5 bases and V 2 bases, and 14 bases lay outside the gene matches. The CDR3 runs to 17 residues. The CDR3: CASSLRGPGGSEETQYF. As DNA, the CDR3 is TGTGCCAGCAGCTTAAGGGGGCCAGGGGGTTCGGAGGAGACCCAGTACTTC.

This sequence joins TRBV28 and TRBJ2-2, with 8 positions matching TRBD1. The germline gives CDR1 MDHEN, CDR2 SYDVKM. The length of the CDR3 is 14 residues. V dropped 9 bases and J dropped 5; count of bases not matched to a gene: 8. CDR3 sequence: CASLGQAGTGELFF. The CDR3 nucleotides read TGTGCCAGTCTGGGACAGGCAGGGACCGGGGAGCTGTTTTTT.

The rearrangement uses TRBV5-5 and TRBJ2-3; a possible D gene is TRBD1 (7 bases). V lost 4 bases to trimming and J lost 1 base, with 13 bases between them. CDR1 is SGHKS, CDR2 YYEKEE, per germline (reference sequence). The CDR3 has 15 residues. The CDR3 bases are TGTGCCAGCAGCCTCATCAGGGGGGGCACAGATACGCAGTATTTT. Protein sequence: CASSLIRGGTDTQYF.